One sample yielded the 2 T cell receptor beta chains listed below, sequenced in a study of human T cells and chemical hapten exposure. TCRdb fed the RACE reads into MiXCR, producing one record per CDR3 protein. The profile shows roughly 97,000 distinct CDR3 sequences, roughly a quarter of them singletons. As to time point: patch test 3, about 24 weeks after DPC sensitization. Treatment denoted: therapeutic diphenylcyclopropenone sensitization with weekly scalp DPC. Sample: whole blood, taken in connection with sensitization to the hapten diphenylcyclopropenone (DPC). Receptors were obtained from a man between 40 and 49 years old with alopecia areata. Some clones in this sample may be carry-over from other donors' samples.

The rearrangement links TRBV6-5 to TRBJ2-3; D is possibly TRBD1 or TRBD2 (6 bases each). Germline V gives CDR1 MNHEY, CDR2 SVGAGI. This CDR3 contains 13 residues. DNA for the CDR3: TGTGCATCGGGGGCTATTGTCACAGATACGCAGTATTTT. Its protein is CASGAIVTDTQYF.

The rearrangement joins TRBV19 to TRBJ1-4; D gene uncertain. Germline values: CDR1 LNHDA, CDR2 SQIVND (reference sequence). The CDR3 has 14 residues. V lost 3 bases and J lost 8, with 13 bases in between. The CDR3 sequence is CASSMRLAGEKLFF. In nucleotides, the CDR3 is TGTGCCAGTAGTATGCGGCTGGCAGGCGAAAAACTGTTTTTT.